This TCR beta chain was recovered during a study of T cell repertoires in aging, cancer and after chemotherapy. Study-wide background: Patients with glioblastoma brain tumors were sampled before and after temozolomide-based therapy. Study outcomes and limitations: Age-matched healthy donors had significantly more diverse, less clonal blood TCR repertoires than untreated cancer patients. No conclusions about immunological memory after chemotherapy can be drawn from the repertoire data. In cancer patients, declining TCR diversity with age involved lost richness and lost evenness.

This clonotype is categorized as medium-sized (0.01 to 0.1%). The antigen remains unidentified. Peripheral blood genomic DNA, not sorted cells or RNA, was the template. TRB rearrangements spanning V, D and J were amplified using mixed TRB-A/B primers. TCRdb called the multiplex PCR reads again in MiXCR, with one record for every CDR3 protein. The sample yields about 1,600 distinct CDR3 sequences, roughly 21% seen once. The V end lost 5 bases, the J end lost 1 base, and 12 bases lay between the germline ends. In germline, CDR1 is SGHVS, CDR2 FNYEAQ. The CDR3 has 15 amino acids. Material: blood. The receptor was derived from a human donor with a solid tumor. The chain combines TRBV7-6 with TRBJ1-3; tentatively, D is TRBD1 (5 bases). The chain's CDR3 is CASSPQELSGNTIYF. The CDR3 DNA reads as TGTGCCAGCAGCCCACAGGAGTTATCTGGAAACACCATATATTTT.